The clone carrying this T cell receptor (beta chain) was counted between two and nine times. Its specificity is not known. The isolated RNA, all of it, was reverse transcribed, so expressed TCRB transcripts were what got sequenced. Sequencing used immunoSEQ multiplex PCR; TCRdb keeps in-frame clones, though not all of them. The sample gives under 300,000 clones, about 15% of which show up once; approximately 0.02% is in the top ten. These data are taken from a study of beta chain features in type 1 diabetes. In the study overall: Investigators examined some 110,000,000 sorted cells across all samples. Regarding the study as a whole: People with Type 1 diabetes carried modestly yet significantly shorter TCRB CDR3s in all four CD4+ subsets.

Germline V lookup: CDR1 SGHTS, CDR2 YDEGEE. There are 15 residues in the CDR3. With V trimmed by 6 bases and J by 7 bases, 10 bases remained unmatched. The clonotype comes from a man aged 25 to 40 with type 1 diabetes. Material for sequencing was naive CD4+ T cells from blood. The chain employs TRBV5-8 and TRBJ2-1; 10 bases line up with TRBD1. The DNA for the CDR3 is TGTGCCAGCACCCGGGGGACAGGGGATCGAAATGAGCAGTTCTTC. It encodes CASTRGTGDRNEQFF.